This T cell receptor beta chain emerged from a study of T-cell memory formation after mild COVID-19. Study overall: Largely, the TCR clusters proved donor specific. General study findings and limits: Among clones contracting day 15 to 85, CD4/CD8 was balanced, whereas later expanders leaned CD4+.

Germline V gives CDR1 LNHNV, CDR2 YYDKDF (reference sequence). The CDR3 extends over 15 amino acids. The ends lost 1 base at V and 4 bases at J; junction bases unmatched: 3. With constant-segment primers, 5'RACE yielded cDNA libraries of TCR alpha and TCR beta that carried sample barcodes and UMIs. TCRdb redid the calling of the 5' RACE reads with MiXCR, one entry per CDR3 protein. The sample contains about 210,000 distinct CDR3 sequences, roughly 27% of which appear only once. With regard to this clonotype: Its specificity is not known.

The chain is built from TRBV15 and TRBJ1-5; 8 nucleotides agree with TRBD1. Material for sequencing was PBMCs or a T cell subset sorted from them (not recorded which). The sequence was collected from an adult woman who had mild COVID-19 (a few samples of this study predate the infection). Cell type and time point are not known. The CDR3 here is CATSRGQGANQPQHF. The DNA of the CDR3 is TGTGCCACCAGCAGAGGGCAGGGGGCGAATCAGCCCCAGCATTTT.